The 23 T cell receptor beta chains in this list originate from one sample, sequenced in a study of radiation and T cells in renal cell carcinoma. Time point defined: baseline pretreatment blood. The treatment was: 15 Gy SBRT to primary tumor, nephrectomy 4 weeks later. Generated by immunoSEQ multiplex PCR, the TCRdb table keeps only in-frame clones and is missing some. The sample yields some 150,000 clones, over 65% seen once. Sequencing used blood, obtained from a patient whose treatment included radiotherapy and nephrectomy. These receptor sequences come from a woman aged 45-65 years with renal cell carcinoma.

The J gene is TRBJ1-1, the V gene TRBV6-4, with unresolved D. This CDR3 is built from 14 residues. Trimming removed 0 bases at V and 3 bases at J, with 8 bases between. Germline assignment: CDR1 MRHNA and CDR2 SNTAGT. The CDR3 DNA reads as TGTGCCAGCAGTGACTCTATCGGGGACACTGAAGCTTTCTTT. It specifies CASSDSIGDTEAFF.

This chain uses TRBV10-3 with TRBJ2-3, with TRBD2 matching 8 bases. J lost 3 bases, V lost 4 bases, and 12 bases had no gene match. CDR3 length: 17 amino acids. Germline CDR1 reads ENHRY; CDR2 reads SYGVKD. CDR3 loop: CAISVTGGPFGTDTQYF. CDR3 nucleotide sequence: TGTGCCATCAGTGTGACGGGGGGGCCTTTCGGGACAGATACGCAGTATTTT.

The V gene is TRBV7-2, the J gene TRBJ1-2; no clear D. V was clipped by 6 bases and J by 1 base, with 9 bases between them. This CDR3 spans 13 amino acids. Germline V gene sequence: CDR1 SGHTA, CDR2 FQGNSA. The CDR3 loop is CASRGSHNYGYTF. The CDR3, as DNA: TGTGCCAGCAGGGGCAGTCATAACTATGGCTACACCTTC. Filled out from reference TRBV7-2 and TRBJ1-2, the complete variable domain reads GAGVSQSPSNKVTEKGKDVELRCDPISGHTALYWYRQSLGQGLEFLIYFQGNSAPDKSGLPSDRFSAERTGGSVSTLTIQRTQQEDSAVYLCASRGSHNYGYTFGSGTRLTVV.

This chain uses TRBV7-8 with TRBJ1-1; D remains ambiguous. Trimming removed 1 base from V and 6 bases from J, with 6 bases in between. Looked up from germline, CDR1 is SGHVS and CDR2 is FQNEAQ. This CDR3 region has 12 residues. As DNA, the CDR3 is TGTGCCAGCAGCTTAGGGACCTCTGAAGCTTTCTTT. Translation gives CASSLGTSEAFF.

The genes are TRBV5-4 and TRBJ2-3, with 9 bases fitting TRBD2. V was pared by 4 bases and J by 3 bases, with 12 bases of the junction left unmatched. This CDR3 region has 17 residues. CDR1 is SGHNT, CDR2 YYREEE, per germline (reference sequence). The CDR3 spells CASSRQGGGGVTDTQYF. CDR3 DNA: TGTGCCAGCAGCCGCCAAGGTGGCGGGGGGGTTACAGATACGCAGTATTTT.

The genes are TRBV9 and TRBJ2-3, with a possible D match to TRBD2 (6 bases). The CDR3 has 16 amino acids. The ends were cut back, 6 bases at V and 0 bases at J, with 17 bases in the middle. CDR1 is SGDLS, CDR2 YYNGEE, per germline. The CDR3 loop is CASTADGGTSTDTQYF. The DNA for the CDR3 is TGTGCCAGCACCGCCGATGGAGGGACGAGCACAGATACGCAGTATTTT.

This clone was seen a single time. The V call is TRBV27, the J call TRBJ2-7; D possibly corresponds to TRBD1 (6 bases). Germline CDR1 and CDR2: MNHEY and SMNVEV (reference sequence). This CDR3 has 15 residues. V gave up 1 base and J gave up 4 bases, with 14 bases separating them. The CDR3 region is CASSLFSQGSYEQYF. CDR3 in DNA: TGTGCCAGCAGTTTATTCTCGCAGGGGTCGTACGAGCAGTACTTC.

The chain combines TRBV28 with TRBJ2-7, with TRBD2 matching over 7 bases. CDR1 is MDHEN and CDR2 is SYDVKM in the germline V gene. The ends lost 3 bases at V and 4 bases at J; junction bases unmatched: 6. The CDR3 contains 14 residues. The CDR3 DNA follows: TGTGCCAGCAGTTTGGCGGGAGAGTCGTACGAGCAGTACTTC. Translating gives CASSLAGESYEQYF.

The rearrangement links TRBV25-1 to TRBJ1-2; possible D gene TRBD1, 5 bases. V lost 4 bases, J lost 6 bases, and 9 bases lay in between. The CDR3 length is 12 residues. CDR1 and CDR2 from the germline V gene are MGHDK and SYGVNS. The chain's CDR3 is CASSGGVHGYTF. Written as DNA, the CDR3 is TGTGCCAGCAGTGGGGGGGTCCATGGCTACACCTTC.

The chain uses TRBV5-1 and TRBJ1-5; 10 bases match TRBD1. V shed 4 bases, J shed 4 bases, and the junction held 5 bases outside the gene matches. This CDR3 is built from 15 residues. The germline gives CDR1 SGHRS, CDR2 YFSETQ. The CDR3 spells CASSRTGGGNQPQHF. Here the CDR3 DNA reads TGCGCCAGCAGCCGGACAGGGGGAGGGAATCAGCCCCAGCATTTT.

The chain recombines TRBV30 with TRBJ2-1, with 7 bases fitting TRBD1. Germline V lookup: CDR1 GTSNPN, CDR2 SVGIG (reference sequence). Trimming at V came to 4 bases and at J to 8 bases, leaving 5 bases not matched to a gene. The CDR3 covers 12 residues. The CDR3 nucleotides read TGTGCCTGGACAGGGGGTCGGTATGAGCAGTTCTTC. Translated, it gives CAWTGGRYEQFF. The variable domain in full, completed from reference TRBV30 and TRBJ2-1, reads SQTIHQWPATLVQPVGSPLSLECTVEGTSNPNLYWYRQAAGRGLQLLFYSVGIGQISSEVPQNLSASRPQDRQFILSSKKLLLSDSGFYLCAWTGGRYEQFFGPGTRLTVL.

The CDR3 region is CASSLVSAVNTEAFF. The DNA of the CDR3 is TGTGCCAGCAGCTTAGTGTCGGCAGTTAACACTGAAGCTTTCTTT. This sequence joins TRBV11-2 and TRBJ1-1; D uncertain. CDR3 length equals 15 residues. Germline V CDR1 and CDR2: SGHAT, FQNNGV. V was pared by 1 base and J by 2 bases, with 11 bases between.

CDR3 region: CSATSRYEQYF. The CDR3, as DNA: TGCAGTGCTACTTCGAGGTACGAGCAGTACTTC. The chain couples TRBV20-1 to TRBJ2-7; D gene unclear. V was clipped by 4 bases and J by 4 bases, with 8 bases between them. Germline values: CDR1 DFQATT, CDR2 SNEGSKA (reference sequence). The CDR3 runs to 11 residues.

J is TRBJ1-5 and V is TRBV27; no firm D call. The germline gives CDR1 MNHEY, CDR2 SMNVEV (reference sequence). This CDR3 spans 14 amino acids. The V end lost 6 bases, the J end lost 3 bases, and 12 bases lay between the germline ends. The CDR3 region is CASSPTIPNQPQHF. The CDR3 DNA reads TGTGCCAGCAGCCCTACGATCCCCAATCAGCCCCAGCATTTT.

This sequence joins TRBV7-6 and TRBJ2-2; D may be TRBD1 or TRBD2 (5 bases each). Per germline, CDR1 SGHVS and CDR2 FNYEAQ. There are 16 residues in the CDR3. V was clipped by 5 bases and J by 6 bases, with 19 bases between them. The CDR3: CASSPRGAEGSGELFF. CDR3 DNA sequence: TGTGCCAGCAGCCCCCGTGGGGCCGAGGGATCCGGGGAGCTGTTTTTT.

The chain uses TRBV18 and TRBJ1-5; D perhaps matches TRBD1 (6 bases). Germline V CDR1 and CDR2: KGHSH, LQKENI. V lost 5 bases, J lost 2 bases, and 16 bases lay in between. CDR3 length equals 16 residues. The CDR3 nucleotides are TGTGCCAGCTCAGGGGGACAAGCGGGGGGCAATCAGCCCCAGCATTTT. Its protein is CASSGGQAGGNQPQHF.

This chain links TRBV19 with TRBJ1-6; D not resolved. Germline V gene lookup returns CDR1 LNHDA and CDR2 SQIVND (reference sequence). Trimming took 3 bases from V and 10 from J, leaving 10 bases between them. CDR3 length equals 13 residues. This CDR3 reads CASSIGGGSPLHF. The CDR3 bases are TGTGCCAGTAGTATTGGCGGAGGGTCACCCCTCCACTTT.

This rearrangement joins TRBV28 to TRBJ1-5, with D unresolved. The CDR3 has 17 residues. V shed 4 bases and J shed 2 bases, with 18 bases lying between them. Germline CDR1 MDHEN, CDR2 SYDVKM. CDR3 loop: CASSWTSGPQRNQPQHF. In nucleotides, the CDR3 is TGTGCCAGCAGTTGGACTTCGGGTCCCCAGCGCAATCAGCCCCAGCATTTT.

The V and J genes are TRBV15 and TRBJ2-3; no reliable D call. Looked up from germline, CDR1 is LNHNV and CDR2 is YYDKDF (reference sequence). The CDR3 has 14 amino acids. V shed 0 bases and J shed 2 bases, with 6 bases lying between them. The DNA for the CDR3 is TGTGCCACCAGCAGAGATGTAATCACAGATACGCAGTATTTT. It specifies CATSRDVITDTQYF. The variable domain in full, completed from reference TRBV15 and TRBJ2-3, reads DAMVIQNPRYQVTQFGKPVTLSCSQTLNHNVMYWYQQKSSQAPKLLFHYYDKDFNNEADTPDNFQSRRPNTSFCFLDIRSPGLGDTAMYLCATSRDVITDTQYFGPGTRLTVL.

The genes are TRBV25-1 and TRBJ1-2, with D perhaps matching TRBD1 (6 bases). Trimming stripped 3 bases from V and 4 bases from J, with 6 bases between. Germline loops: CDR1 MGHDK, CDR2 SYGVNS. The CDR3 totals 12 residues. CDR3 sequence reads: CASSEGAYGYTF. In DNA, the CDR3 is TGTGCCAGCAGTGAGGGGGCCTATGGCTACACCTTC.

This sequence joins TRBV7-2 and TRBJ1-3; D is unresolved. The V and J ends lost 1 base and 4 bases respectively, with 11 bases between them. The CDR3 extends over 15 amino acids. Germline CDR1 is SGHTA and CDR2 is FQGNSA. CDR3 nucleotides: TGTGCCAGCAGCTTAGGAAACTATCGCGGAAACACCATATATTTT. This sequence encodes CASSLGNYRGNTIYF.

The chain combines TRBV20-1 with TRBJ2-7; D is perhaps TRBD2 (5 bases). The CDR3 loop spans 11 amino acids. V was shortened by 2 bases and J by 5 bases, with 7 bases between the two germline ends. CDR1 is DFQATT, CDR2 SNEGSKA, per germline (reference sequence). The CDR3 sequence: CSARLADEQYF. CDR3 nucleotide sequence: TGCAGTGCTAGACTAGCCGACGAGCAGTACTTC.

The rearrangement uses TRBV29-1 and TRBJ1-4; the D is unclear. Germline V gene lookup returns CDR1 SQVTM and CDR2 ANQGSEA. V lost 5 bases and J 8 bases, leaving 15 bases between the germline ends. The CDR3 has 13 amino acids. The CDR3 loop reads CSVRRPREEKLFF. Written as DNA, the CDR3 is TGCAGCGTTCGGAGACCCCGGGAGGAAAAACTGTTTTTT.